The sequence of this T cell receptor (beta chain) was determined in a study of shared clonotypes between healthy human individuals. The overall study: Ranging from 18 to 49 in age, donors were a couple of women and three men.

The investigators split CD4+ cells into a CD45RA+ naive subset and a CD45RA-negative memory subset. Study-wide points: Among the subsets, naive ones generally showed larger estimated richness than memory ones. Among non-shared clonotypes, generation probabilities were lower than among those shared by all four donors.

TCRdb's copy holds only in-frame clones and misses some; the assay was immunoSEQ multiplex PCR. The sample includes hundreds of thousands of clones, around 72% of them seen just once. V dropped 6 bases and J dropped 4; count of bases not matched to a gene: 8. The CDR3 loop spans 14 amino acids. Germline V gene lookup returns CDR1 SQVTM and CDR2 ANQGSEA. On this clone itself: Its antigen is still unknown.

This receptor was obtained from a woman aged 30 to 39 in good health. The chain joins TRBV29-1 to TRBJ2-7; 11 positions agree with TRBD1. The material sequenced was memory CD4+ T cells sorted from blood. Subset given: CD45RA-negative fraction. The DNA for the CDR3 is TGCAGCGTCCTTTCCGGGACAGGGGGATACGAGCAGTACTTC. It yields the protein CSVLSGTGGYEQYF.